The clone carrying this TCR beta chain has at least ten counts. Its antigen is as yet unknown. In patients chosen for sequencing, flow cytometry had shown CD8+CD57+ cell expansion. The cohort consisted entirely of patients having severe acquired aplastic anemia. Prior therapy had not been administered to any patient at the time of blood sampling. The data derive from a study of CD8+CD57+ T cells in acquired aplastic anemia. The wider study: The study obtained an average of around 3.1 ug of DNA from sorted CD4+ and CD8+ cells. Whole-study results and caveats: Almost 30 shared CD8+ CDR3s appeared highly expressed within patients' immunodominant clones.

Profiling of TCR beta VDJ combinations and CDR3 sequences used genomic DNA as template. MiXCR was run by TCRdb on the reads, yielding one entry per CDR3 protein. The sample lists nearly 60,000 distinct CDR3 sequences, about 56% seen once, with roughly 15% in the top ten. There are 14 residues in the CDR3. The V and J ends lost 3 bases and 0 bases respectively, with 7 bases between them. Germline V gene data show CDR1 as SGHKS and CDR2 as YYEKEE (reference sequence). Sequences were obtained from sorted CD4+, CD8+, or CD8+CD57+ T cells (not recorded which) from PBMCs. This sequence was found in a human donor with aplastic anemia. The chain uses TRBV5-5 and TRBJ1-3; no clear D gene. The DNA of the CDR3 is TGTGCCAGCAGCTATCTAGGCTCTGGAAACACCATATATTTT. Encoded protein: CASSYLGSGNTIYF.